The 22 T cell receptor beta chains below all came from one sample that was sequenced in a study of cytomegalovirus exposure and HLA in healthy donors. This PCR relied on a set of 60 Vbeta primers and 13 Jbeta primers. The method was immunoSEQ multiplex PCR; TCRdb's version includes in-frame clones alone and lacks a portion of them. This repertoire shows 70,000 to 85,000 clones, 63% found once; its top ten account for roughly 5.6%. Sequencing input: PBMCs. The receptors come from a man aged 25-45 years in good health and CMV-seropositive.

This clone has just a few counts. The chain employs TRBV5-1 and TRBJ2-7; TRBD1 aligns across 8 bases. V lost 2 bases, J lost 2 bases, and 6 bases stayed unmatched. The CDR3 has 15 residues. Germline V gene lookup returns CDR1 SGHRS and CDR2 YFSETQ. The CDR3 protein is CASSFGTGDPYEQYF. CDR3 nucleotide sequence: TGCGCCAGCAGCTTTGGGACAGGTGACCCCTACGAGCAGTACTTC. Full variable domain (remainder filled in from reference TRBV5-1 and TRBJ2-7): KAGVTQTPRYLIKTRGQQVTLSCSPISGHRSVSWYQQTPGQGLQFLFEYFSETQRNKGNFPGRFSGRQFSNSRSEMNVSTLELGDSALYLCASSFGTGDPYEQYFGPGTRLTVT.

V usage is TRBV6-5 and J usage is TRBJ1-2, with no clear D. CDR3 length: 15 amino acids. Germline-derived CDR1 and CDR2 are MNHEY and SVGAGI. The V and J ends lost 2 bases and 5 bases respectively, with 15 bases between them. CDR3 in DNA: TGTGCCAGCAGTTACAGTGGCGTCGCGGGGTATGGCTACACCTTC. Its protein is CASSYSGVAGYGYTF.

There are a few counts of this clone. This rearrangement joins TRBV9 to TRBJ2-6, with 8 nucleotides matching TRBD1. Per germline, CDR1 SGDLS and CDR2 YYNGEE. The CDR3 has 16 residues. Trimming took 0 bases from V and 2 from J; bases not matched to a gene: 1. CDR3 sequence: CASSVGQGTGANVLTF. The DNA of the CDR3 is TGTGCCAGCAGCGTAGGACAGGGGACTGGGGCCAACGTCCTGACTTTC.

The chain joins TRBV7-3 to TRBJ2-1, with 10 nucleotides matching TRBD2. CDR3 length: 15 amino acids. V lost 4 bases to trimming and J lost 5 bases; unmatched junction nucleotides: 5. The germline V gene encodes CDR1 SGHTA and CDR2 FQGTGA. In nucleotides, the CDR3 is TGTGCCAGCAGCTCGGGACTAGCGTTTAACAATGAGCAGTTCTTC. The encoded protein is CASSSGLAFNNEQFF.

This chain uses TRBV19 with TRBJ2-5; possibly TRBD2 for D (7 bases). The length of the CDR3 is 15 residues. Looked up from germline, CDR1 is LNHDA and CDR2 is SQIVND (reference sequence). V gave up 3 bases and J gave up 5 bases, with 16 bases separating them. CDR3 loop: CASSIGGGLGETQYF. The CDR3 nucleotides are TGTGCCAGTAGTATTGGGGGGGGCCTGGGGGAGACCCAGTACTTC.

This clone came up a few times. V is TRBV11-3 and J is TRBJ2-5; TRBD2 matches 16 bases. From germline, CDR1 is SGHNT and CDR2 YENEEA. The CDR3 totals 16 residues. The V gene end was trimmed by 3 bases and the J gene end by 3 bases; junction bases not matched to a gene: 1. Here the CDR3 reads CASSLGLAGGKETQYF. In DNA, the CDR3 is TGTGCCAGCAGCTTGGGACTAGCGGGAGGGAAAGAGACCCAGTACTTC.

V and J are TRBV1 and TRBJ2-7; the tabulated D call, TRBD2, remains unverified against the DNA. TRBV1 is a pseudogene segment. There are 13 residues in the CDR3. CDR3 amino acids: CTSSQDLRHEQYF. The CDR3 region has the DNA TGCACCAGCAGCCAAGATTTGCGGCACGAGCAGTACTTC.

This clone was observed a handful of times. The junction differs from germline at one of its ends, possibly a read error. In DNA, the CDR3 is TGTTCCAGCAGCACTCTGTGGGAGACCCAGTACTTC. Translated: CSSSTLWETQYF. V usage is TRBV7-9 and J usage is TRBJ2-5; D unresolved. The CDR3 contains 12 residues. Germline CDR1 is SEHNR and CDR2 is FQNEAQ (reference sequence).

The CDR3 sequence is CASSLEWEPVEAFF. The CDR3 DNA reads as TGTGCCAGCAGCTTGGAGTGGGAGCCTGTAGAAGCTTTCTTT. V is TRBV5-5 and J is TRBJ1-1; D uncertain. V dropped 0 bases and J dropped 8 bases, with 14 bases sitting between them. This CDR3 spans 14 amino acids. Germline CDR1 reads SGHKS; CDR2 reads YYEKEE (reference sequence).

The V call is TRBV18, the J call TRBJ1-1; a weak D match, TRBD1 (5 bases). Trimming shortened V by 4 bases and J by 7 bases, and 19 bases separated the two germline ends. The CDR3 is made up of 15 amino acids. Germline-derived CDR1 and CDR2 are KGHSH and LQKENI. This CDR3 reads CASSLGGGRVGEAFF. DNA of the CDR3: TGTGCCAGCTCACTGGGCGGGGGACGGGTTGGTGAAGCTTTCTTT.

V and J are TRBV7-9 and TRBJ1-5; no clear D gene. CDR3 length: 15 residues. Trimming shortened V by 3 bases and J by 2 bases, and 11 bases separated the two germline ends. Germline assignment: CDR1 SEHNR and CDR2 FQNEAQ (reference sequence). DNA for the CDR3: TGTGCCAGCAGCTTTGGCGCCGGGGGCAATCAGCCCCAGCATTTT. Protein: CASSFGAGGNQPQHF. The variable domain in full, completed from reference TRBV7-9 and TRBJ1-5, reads DTGVSQNPRHKITKRGQNVTFRCDPISEHNRLYWYRQTLGQGPEFLTYFQNEAQLEKSRLLSDRFSAERPKGSFSTLEIQRTEQGDSAMYLCASSFGAGGNQPQHFGDGTRLSIL.

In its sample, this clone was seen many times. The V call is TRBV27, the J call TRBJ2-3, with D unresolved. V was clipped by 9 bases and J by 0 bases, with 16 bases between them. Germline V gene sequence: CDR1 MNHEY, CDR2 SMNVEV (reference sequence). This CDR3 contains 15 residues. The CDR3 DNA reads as TGTGCCAGTTTCACTGGGCCTCCTAGCACAGATACGCAGTATTTT. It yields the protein CASFTGPPSTDTQYF.

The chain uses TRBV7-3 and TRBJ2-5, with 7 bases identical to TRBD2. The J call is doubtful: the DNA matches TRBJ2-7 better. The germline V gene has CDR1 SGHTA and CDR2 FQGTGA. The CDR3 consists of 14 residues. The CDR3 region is CASSLGAGVYEQYF. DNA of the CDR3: TGTGCCAGCAGCTTAGGCGCGGGGGTCTACGAGCAGTACTTC.

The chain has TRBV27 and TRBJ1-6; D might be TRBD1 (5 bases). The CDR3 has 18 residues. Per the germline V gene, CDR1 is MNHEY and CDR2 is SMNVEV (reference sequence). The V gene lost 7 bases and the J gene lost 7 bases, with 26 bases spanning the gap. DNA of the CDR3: TGTGCCAGCACCGGGGGGTCGGCAATGCAAGGTTTGAATTCACCCCTCCACTTT. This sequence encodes CASTGGSAMQGLNSPLHF.

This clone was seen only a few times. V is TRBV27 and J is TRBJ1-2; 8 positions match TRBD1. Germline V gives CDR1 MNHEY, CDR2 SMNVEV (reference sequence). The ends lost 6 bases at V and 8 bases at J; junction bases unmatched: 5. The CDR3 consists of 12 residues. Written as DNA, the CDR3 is TGTGCCAGCAGCGTTACAGGGGGAGGCTACACCTTC. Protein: CASSVTGGGYTF.

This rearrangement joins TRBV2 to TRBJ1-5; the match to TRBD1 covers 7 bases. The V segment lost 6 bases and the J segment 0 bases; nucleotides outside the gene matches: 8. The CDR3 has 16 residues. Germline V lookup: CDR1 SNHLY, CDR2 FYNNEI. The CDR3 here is CASRPWTGNSNQPQHF. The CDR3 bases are TGTGCCAGCAGGCCATGGACAGGAAATAGCAATCAGCCCCAGCATTTT.

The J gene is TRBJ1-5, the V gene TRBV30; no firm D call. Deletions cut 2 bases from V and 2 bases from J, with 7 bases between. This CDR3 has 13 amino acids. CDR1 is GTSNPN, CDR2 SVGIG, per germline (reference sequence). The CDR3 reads CAWSPQGNQPQHF. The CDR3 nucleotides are TGTGCCTGGAGTCCCCAGGGCAATCAGCCCCAGCATTTT.

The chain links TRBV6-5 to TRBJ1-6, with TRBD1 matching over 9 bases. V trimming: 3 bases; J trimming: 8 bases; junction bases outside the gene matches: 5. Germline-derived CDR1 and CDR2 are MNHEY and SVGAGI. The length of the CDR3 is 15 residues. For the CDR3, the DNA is TGTGCCAGCAGTTATGTACAGGGGGCTCATTCACCCCTCCACTTT. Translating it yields CASSYVQGAHSPLHF.

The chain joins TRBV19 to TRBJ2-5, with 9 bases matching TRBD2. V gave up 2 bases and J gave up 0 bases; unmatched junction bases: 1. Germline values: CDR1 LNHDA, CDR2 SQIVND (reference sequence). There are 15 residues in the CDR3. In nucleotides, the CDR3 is TGTGCCAGTAGTATACTAGCGGGGAACCAAGAGACCCAGTACTTC. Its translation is CASSILAGNQETQYF.

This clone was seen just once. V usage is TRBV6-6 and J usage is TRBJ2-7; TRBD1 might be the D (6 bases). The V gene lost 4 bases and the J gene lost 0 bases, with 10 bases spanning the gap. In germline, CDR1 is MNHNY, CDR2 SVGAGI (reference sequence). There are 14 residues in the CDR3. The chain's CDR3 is CASSFRQDSYEQYF. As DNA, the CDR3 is TGTGCCAGCAGTTTCCGACAGGACTCCTACGAGCAGTACTTC.

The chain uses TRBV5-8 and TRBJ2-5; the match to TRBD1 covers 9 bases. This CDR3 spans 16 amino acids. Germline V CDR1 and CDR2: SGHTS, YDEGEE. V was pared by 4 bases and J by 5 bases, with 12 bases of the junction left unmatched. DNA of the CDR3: TGTGCCAGCAGCAAACCCGCGACAGGGGGTTGGGAGACCCAGTACTTC. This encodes CASSKPATGGWETQYF.

The DNA for the CDR3 is TGTGCCAGCAGCGGACGACAGGAGCAGCAAGAGACCCAGTACTTC. It codes for CASSGRQEQQETQYF. The chain recombines TRBV2 with TRBJ2-5, with D tentatively TRBD1 (6 bases). CDR3 size: 15 residues. The germline gives CDR1 SNHLY, CDR2 FYNNEI. V was cut by 6 bases and J by 2 bases, with 16 bases left in between.